This T cell receptor (beta chain) was found in a study of chemoradiotherapy in HPV16-positive cancers (dated by TCRdb to between 2022 and 2023). In terms of the full investigation: Functional T-cell assays on cells from two HPV16-positive patients defined candidate HPV-specific T-cell clones and common TCR motifs. The study asked whether T-cell immunity against the HPV oncoproteins E6 and E7 changes during chemoradiotherapy and whether it affects survival. TCR repertoires from some 90 patients with HPV-related cancers were then used to track the candidate HPV-specific TCRs and motifs.

Repertoires were sampled repeatedly over the course of chemoradiotherapy so that clonal expansion in the tumor microenvironment could be followed. The library was obtained by the immunoSEQ multiplex PCR assay. TCRdb took this table from immuneACCESS and kept in-frame rearrangements with V and J called. Such tables lack part of the clones; where checked against another copy, unresolved V genes explain under half of the gap, and the rest is unexplained. This sample lists fewer than 30,000 clones; approximately 93% were detected once. Approximately 3% of the sample belongs to the ten largest clones. The CDR3 runs 15 residues from the cysteine to the phenylalanine. Kept here is only the CDR3 DNA, which spans 45 bases and is read in frame from base 1. V gives up 5 bases and J gives up 2 bases, and the segment between their germline ends measures 16 bases. In the germline V gene, CDR1 corresponds to MDHEN and CDR2 to SYDVKM.

Here is what the overall study found, with its caveats: Improved recurrence-free survival in HPV16-positive patients was associated with expansion of HPV-responsive T cells during chemoradiotherapy. The survival association was reported for HPV16-positive patients, and the functional definition of HPV-specific T cells was derived from only a couple of HPV16-positive patients. Expansion of candidate HPV-specific clones and E7-related TCR motifs was observed in the tumor microenvironment during treatment, whereas no such expansion was observed for non-HPV-specific T cells.

Concerning this clone itself: It lacks a known antigen. The record has no base qualities; no much larger clone is one base away.

The clonotype originates from a human donor with HPV-associated anogenital cancer. The sample was acquired from a patient who underwent chemoradiotherapy. Here the chain combines TRBV28 and TRBJ2-7; TRBD2 is possibly the D segment (6 matching bases). This receptor carries the CDR3 CASSLGRRGAYEQYF. The nucleotide sequence is given as TGTGCCAGCAGTCTAGGCAGGCGGGGCGCCTACGAGCAGTACTTC.